Below, 8 T cell receptor beta chains from the same sample are listed, as sequenced in a study of T cells after yellow fever vaccination (dated by TCRdb to about 2019). Receptor amplification or capture employed 5' RACE. The instrument given in TCRdb is Illumina HiSeq 2500. TCRdb took the public reads, trimmed them with fastp at Q25, ran MiXCR for clone calling and kept in-frame beta chains. When rows share a CDR3 protein, they turn into one entry using the most common DNA and genes. The table for this sample lists about 500,000 distinct CDR3 sequences; around 17% of them were counted only once. Together, the top ten hold approximately 15% of the sample. The treatment or condition tag for this specimen amounts to: live attenuated yellow fever vaccine strain. This sample comprised PBMCs, obtained around 5 days after the first yellow fever vaccination. Receptor source: a man aged 18 to 30 who received the YFV17D yellow fever vaccine.

The rearrangement links TRBV6-1 to TRBJ1-4; weak D call: TRBD1 (5 bases). V was shortened by 10 bases and J by 6 bases, with 18 bases between the two germline ends. Per the germline V gene, CDR1 is MNHNS and CDR2 is SASEGT. This CDR3 is built from 14 residues. Here the CDR3 reads CATKVIRDDEKLFF. CDR3 sequence (DNA): TGTGCCACCAAGGTCATCAGGGACGATGAAAAACTGTTTTTT.

The chain carries TRBV27 and TRBJ2-7, with D maybe TRBD2 (6 bases). In germline, CDR1 is MNHEY, CDR2 SMNVEV (reference sequence). The CDR3 totals 13 residues. Trimming left V 5 bases short and J 7 bases short, with 15 bases between. CDR3 sequence reads: CASSLTIGREQYF. The CDR3 bases are TGTGCCAGCAGTCTCACCATTGGGAGGGAGCAGTACTTC.

This clonotype was observed a handful of times. The chain has TRBV7-2 and TRBJ2-3, with D uncertain. The CDR3 has 12 residues. V lost 4 bases to trimming and J lost 11 bases, with 13 bases between them. The V gene's germline CDR1 is SGHTA and CDR2 FQGNSA. The CDR3 reads CASSSTAAGQYF. For the CDR3, the DNA is TGTGCCAGCAGCTCCACGGCGGCCGGGCAGTATTTT.

This rearrangement joins TRBV4-2 to TRBJ1-1; D not resolved. The CDR3 is 15 residues long. The V gene's germline CDR1 is LGHNA and CDR2 YNFKEQ. Trimming removed 3 bases from V and 0 bases from J, with 11 bases in between. CDR3 region: CASSHTANLNTEAFF. For the CDR3, the DNA is TGTGCCAGCAGCCATACGGCAAATCTGAACACTGAAGCTTTCTTT.

The V and J genes are TRBV5-1 and TRBJ2-1, with 10 nucleotides matching TRBD1. The CDR3 covers 15 residues. Trimming took 2 bases from V and 6 from J; bases not matched to a gene: 5. Germline values: CDR1 SGHRS, CDR2 YFSETQ. The CDR3 nucleotides read TGCGCCAGCAGCTTCTCAGGGACAGGGGTCAATGAGCAGTTCTTC. This codes for CASSFSGTGVNEQFF.

In this sample, this clonotype turned up a few times. The J gene is TRBJ2-2, the V gene TRBV10-3, with 14 nucleotides matching TRBD2. The V gene's germline CDR1 is ENHRY and CDR2 SYGVKD. The CDR3 has 16 residues. Trimming took 6 bases from V and 6 from J; bases not matched to a gene: 6. This CDR3 is CAIRGTSGGGAGELFF. CDR3 in DNA: TGTGCCATCAGAGGGACTAGCGGGGGTGGAGCCGGGGAGCTGTTTTTT.

The V and J genes are TRBV5-1 and TRBJ2-3, with D perhaps assigned TRBD1 or TRBD2 (6 bases each). Looked up from germline, CDR1 is SGHRS and CDR2 is YFSETQ. V was pared by 2 bases and J by 0 bases, with 16 bases between. The CDR3 totals 17 residues. For the CDR3, the DNA is TGCGCCAGCAGCTTCCTACCGGCGGGGACAAGCACAGATACGCAGTATTTT. It translates to CASSFLPAGTSTDTQYF.

The chain joins TRBV5-1 to TRBJ1-1, with 9 bases identical to TRBD1. Germline V gene data show CDR1 as SGHRS and CDR2 as YFSETQ. The trim removed 0 bases at V and 8 bases at J, leaving 5 bases unmatched. The CDR3 length is 14 residues. In DNA form, the CDR3 reads TGCGCCAGCAGCTTGGGACAGGGGGTGGGCGAAGCTTTCTTT. Amino acid sequence: CASSLGQGVGEAFF. The full variable domain, with the rest looked up from reference TRBV5-1 and TRBJ1-1, is KAGVTQTPRYLIKTRGQQVTLSCSPISGHRSVSWYQQTPGQGLQFLFEYFSETQRNKGNFPGRFSGRQFSNSRSEMNVSTLELGDSALYLCASSLGQGVGEAFFGQGTRLTVV.